This T cell receptor beta chain was observed in a study of blood T cell repertoires in COVID-19. Original data processing: Estimation of nucleated cell counts relied on the amplification of reference gene primers. The method was immunoSEQ multiplex PCR; TCRdb's version includes in-frame clones alone and lacks a portion of them. V and J calls and clone size are given by that table; D and trimming were obtained from the DNA. Here the sample spans some 190,000 clones, under 80% being singletons. Germline V gene sequence: CDR1 MDHEN, CDR2 SYDVKM. CDR3 length: 16 residues. V lost 2 bases and J lost 1; bases outside the gene matches: 4.

The specimen sequenced was peripheral blood. The receptor comes from a woman aged 50 to 60 with acute or convalescent COVID-19. This chain joins TRBV28 and TRBJ1-3; 8 nucleotides align to TRBD1. The CDR3 DNA follows: TGTGCCAGCAGTTTAAGGCAGGGGGCATCTGGAAACACCATATATTTT. The encoded protein is CASSLRQGASGNTIYF.